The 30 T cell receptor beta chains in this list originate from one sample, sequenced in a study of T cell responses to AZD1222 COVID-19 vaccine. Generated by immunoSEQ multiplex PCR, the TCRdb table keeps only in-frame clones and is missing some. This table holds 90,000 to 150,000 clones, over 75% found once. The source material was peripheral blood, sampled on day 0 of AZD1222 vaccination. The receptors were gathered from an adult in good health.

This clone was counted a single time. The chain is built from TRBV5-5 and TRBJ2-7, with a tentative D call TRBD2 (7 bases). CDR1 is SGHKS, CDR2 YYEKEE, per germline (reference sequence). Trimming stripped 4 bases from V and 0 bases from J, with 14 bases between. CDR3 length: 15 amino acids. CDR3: CASSGGAASSYEQYF. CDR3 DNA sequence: TGTGCCAGCAGCGGGGGGGCCGCAAGCTCCTACGAGCAGTACTTC. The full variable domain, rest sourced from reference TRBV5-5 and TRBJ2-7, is DAGVTQSPTHLIKTRGQQVTLRCSPISGHKSVSWYQQVLGQGPQFIFQYYEKEERGRGNFPDRFSARQFPNYSSELNVNALLLGDSALYLCASSGGAASSYEQYFGPGTRLTVT.

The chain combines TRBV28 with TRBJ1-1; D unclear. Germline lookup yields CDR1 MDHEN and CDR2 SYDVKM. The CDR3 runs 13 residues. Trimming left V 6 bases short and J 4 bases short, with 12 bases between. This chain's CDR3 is CASSPGTPTEAFF. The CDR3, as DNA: TGTGCCAGCAGCCCTGGAACCCCCACTGAAGCTTTCTTT.

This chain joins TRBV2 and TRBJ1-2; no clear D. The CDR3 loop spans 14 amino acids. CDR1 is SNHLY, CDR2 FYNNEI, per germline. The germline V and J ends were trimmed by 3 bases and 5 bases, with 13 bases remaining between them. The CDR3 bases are TGTGCCAGCAGTGATGGGCAGGTGACTTATGGCTACACCTTC. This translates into CASSDGQVTYGYTF.

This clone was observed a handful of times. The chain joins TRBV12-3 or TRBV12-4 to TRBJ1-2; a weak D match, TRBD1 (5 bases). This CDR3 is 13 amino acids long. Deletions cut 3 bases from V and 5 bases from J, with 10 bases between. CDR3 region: CASSFRGSYGYTF. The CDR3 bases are TGTGCCAGCAGTTTTAGGGGCAGTTATGGCTACACCTTC.

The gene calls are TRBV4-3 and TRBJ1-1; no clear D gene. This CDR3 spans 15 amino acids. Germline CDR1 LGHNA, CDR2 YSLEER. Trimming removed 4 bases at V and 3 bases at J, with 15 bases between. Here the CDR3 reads CASSRGLGFYTEAFF. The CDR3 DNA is TGCGCCAGCAGCCGGGGTTTGGGGTTCTACACTGAAGCTTTCTTT.

CDR3 amino acids: CASTQGLSTDTQYF. In nucleotides, the CDR3 is TGTGCCAGTACCCAGGGACTTAGCACAGATACGCAGTATTTT. This chain joins TRBV19 and TRBJ2-3, with D possibly being TRBD2 (6 bases). The germline V gene encodes CDR1 LNHDA and CDR2 SQIVND (reference sequence). Trimming left V 7 bases short and J 0 bases short, with 11 bases between. The length of the CDR3 is 14 residues. Based on the CDR3 plus reference TRBV19 and TRBJ2-3, the full variable domain is DGGITQSPKYLFRKEGQNVTLSCEQNLNHDAMYWYRQDPGQGLRLIYYSQIVNDFQKGDIAEGYSVSREKKESFPLTVTSAQKNPTAFYLCASTQGLSTDTQYFGPGTRLTVL.

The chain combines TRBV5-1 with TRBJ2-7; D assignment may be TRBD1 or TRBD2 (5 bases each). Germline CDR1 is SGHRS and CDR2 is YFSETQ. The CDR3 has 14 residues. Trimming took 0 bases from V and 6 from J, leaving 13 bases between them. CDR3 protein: CASSLGGTAGEQYF. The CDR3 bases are TGCGCCAGCAGCTTGGGTGGGACCGCAGGCGAGCAGTACTTC.

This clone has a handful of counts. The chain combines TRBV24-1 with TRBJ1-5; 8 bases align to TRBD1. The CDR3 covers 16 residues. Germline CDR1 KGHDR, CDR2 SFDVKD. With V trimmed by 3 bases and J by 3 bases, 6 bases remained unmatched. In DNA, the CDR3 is TGTGCCACCAGTGATGCCGGGACAGGCAACAATCAGCCCCAGCATTTT. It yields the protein CATSDAGTGNNQPQHF.

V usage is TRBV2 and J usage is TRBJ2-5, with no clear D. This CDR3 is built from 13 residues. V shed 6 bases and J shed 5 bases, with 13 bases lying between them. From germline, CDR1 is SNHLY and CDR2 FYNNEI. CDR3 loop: CASRFGAWETQYF. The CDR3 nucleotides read TGTGCCAGCAGATTCGGAGCGTGGGAGACCCAGTACTTC.

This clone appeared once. In DNA, the CDR3 is TGTGCCAGCAGCCAAGATGGGAGGGCAGGCTACACCTTC. Protein: CASSQDGRAGYTF. This chain links TRBV3-1 (or the pseudogene TRBV3-2) with TRBJ1-2, with D unclear. Trimming pared 0 bases from V and 8 bases from J, leaving 10 bases between. The CDR3 runs 13 residues. Germline V gene sequence: CDR1 LGHDT, CDR2 YNNKEL (reference sequence).

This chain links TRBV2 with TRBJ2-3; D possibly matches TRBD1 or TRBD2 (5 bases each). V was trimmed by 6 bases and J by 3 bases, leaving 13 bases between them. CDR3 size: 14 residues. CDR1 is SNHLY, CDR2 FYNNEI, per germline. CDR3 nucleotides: TGTGCCAGCAGCCGGGACCAAGGGACAGATACGCAGTATTTT. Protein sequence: CASSRDQGTDTQYF. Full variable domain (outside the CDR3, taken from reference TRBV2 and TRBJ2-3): EPEVTQTPSHQVTQMGQEVILRCVPISNHLYFYWYRQILGQKVEFLVSFYNNEISEKSEIFDDQFSVERPDGSNFTLKIRSTKLEDSAMYFCASSRDQGTDTQYFGPGTRLTVL.

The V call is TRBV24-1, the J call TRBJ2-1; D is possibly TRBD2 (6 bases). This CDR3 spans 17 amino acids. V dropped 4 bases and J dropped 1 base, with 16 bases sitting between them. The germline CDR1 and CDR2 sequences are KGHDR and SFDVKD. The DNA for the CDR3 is TGTGCCACCAGTGACCAAACGGGACTGCATTCCTACAATGAGCAGTTCTTC. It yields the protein CATSDQTGLHSYNEQFF.

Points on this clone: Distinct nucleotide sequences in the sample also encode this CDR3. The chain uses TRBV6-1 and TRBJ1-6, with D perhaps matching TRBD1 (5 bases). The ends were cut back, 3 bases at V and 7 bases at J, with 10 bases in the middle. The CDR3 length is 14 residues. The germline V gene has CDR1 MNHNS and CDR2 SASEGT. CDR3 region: CASSEQGENSPLHF. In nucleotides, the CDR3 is TGTGCCAGCAGTGAGCAGGGAGAGAATTCACCCCTCCACTTT.

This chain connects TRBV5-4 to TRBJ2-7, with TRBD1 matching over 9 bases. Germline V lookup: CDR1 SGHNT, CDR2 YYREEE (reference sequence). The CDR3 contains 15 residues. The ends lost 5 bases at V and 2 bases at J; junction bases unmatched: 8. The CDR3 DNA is TGTGCCAGCAGGGGTAGACAGGGGGTACCCTACGAGCAGTACTTC. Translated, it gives CASRGRQGVPYEQYF.

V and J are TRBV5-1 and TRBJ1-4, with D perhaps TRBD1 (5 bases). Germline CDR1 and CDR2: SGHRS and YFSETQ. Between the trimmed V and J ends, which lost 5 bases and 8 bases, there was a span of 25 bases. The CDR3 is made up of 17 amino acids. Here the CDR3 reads CASRPAPWGPSEEKLFF. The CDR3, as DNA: TGCGCCAGCAGACCAGCTCCTTGGGGACCCAGCGAGGAAAAACTGTTTTTT. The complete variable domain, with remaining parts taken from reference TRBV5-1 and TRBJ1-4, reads KAGVTQTPRYLIKTRGQQVTLSCSPISGHRSVSWYQQTPGQGLQFLFEYFSETQRNKGNFPGRFSGRQFSNSRSEMNVSTLELGDSALYLCASRPAPWGPSEEKLFFGSGTQLSVL.

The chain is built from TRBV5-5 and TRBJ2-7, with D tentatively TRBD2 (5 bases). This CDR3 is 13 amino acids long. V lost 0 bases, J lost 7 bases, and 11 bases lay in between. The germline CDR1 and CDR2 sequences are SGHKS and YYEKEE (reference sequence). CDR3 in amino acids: CASSLAPGGEQYF. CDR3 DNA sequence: TGTGCCAGCAGCTTGGCCCCAGGCGGGGAGCAGTACTTC.

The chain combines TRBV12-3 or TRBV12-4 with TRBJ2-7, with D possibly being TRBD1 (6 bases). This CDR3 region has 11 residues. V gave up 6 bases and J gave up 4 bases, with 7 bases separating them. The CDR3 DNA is TGTGCCAGCAGCAGGGGATACGAGCAGTACTTC. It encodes CASSRGYEQYF.

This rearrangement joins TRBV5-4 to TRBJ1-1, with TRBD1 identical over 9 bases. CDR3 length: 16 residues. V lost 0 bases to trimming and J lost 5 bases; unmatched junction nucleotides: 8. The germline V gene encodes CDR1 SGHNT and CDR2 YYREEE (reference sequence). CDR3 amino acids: CASSLAGGTGLTEAFF. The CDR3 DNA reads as TGTGCCAGCAGCTTGGCCGGAGGGACAGGGCTGACTGAAGCTTTCTTT.

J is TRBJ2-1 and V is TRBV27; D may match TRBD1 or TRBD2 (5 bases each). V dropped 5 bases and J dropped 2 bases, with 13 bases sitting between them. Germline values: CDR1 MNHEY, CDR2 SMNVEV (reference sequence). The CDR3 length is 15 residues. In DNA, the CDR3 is TGTGCCAGCAGTATAGACGGGGCGGCCTACAATGAGCAGTTCTTC. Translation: CASSIDGAAYNEQFF.

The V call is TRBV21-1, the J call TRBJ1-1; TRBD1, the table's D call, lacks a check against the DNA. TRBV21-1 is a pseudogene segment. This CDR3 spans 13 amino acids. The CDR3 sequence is CARETGMNTEAFF. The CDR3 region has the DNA TGTGCCAGGGAGACAGGCATGAACACTGAAGCTTTCTTT.

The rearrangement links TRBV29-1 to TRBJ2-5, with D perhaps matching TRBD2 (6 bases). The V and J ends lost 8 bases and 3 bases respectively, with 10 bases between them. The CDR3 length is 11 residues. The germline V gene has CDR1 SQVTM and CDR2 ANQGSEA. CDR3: CSPWEEETQYF. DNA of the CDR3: TGCAGCCCCTGGGAGGAAGAGACCCAGTACTTC.

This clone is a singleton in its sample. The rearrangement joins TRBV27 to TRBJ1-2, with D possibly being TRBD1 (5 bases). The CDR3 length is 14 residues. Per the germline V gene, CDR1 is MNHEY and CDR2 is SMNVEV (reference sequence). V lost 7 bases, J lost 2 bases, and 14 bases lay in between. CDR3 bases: TGTGCCAGCACCCCAAGACAGCGCAACTATGGCTACACCTTC. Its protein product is CASTPRQRNYGYTF.

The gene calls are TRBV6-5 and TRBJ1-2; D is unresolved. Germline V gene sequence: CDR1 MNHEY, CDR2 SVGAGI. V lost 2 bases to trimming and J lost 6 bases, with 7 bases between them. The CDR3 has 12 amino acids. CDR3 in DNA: TGTGCCAGCAGTTACGGTCCCCATGGCTACACCTTC. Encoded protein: CASSYGPHGYTF.

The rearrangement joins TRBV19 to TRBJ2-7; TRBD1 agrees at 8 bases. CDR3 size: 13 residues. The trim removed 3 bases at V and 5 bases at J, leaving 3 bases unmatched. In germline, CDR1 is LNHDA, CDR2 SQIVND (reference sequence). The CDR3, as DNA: TGTGCCAGTAGTATGACAGGGGACAACGAGCAGTACTTC. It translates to CASSMTGDNEQYF.

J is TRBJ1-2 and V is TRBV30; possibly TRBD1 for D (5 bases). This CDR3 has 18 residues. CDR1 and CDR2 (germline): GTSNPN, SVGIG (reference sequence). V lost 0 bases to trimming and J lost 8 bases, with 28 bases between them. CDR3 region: CAWSVANRDGISDRGYTF. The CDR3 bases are TGTGCCTGGAGTGTAGCGAACCGGGACGGTATTTCAGATAGGGGCTACACCTTC.

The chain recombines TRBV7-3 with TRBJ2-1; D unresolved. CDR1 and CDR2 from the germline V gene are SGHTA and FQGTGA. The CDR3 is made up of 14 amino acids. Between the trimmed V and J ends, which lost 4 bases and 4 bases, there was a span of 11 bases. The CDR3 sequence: CASSSGIGYNEQFF. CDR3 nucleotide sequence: TGTGCCAGCAGCTCCGGAATTGGGTACAATGAGCAGTTCTTC.

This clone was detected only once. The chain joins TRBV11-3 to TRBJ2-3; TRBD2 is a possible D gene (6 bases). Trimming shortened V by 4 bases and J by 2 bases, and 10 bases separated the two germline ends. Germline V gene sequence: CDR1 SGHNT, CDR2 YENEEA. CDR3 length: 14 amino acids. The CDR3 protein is CASSYGLLTDTQYF. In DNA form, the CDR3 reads TGTGCCAGCAGCTACGGACTACTCACAGATACGCAGTATTTT.

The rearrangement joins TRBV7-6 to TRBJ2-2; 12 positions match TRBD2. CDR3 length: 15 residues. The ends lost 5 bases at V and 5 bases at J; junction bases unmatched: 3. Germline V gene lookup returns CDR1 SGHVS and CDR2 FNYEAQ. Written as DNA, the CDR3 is TGTGCCAGCAGCACCACTAGCGGGGGGACCGGGGAGCTGTTTTTT. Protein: CASSTTSGGTGELFF.

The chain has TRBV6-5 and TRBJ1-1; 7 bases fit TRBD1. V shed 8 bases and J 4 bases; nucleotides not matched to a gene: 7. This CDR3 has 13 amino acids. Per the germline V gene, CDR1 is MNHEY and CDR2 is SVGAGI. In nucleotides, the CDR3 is TGTGCCAGCCGTACAGGGGAGGTCACTGAAGCTTTCTTT. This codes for CASRTGEVTEAFF.

CDR3 nucleotides: TGTGCCAGCAGCTCCCCAACGGCGGGTGGCTACGAGCAGTACTTC. It translates to CASSSPTAGGYEQYF. This sequence joins TRBV11-3 and TRBJ2-7; D is possibly TRBD2 (5 bases). Trimming took 4 bases from V and 3 from J, leaving 16 bases between them. Germline values: CDR1 SGHNT, CDR2 YENEEA. The length of the CDR3 is 15 residues. The variable domain in full, with the rest retrieved from reference TRBV11-3 and TRBJ2-7, is EAGVVQSPRYKIIEKKQPVAFWCNPISGHNTLYWYLQNLGQGPELLIRYENEEAVDDSQLPKDRFSAERLKGVDSTLKIQPAELGDSAVYLCASSSPTAGGYEQYFGPGTRLTVT.